This entry features one TCR beta chain sequence. Its antigen remains unknown. Germline values: CDR1 MNHEY, CDR2 SMNVEV (reference sequence). V was cut by 6 bases and J by 4 bases, with 13 bases left in between. The CDR3 runs to 14 residues. Every participating donor contributed about 10 milliliters of peripheral blood through a draw. The data were taken from a study of blood T cells in healthy people across ages. The use of a sample-barcoded 5' primer and a J-beta primer mix characterized a second PCR of roughly 6 to 11 cycles. TCRdb redid the calling of the 5' RACE reads with MiXCR, one entry per CDR3 protein. The sample has fewer than 750,000 distinct CDR3 sequences; 52% are singletons. Findings and limits, study-wide: In long-lived donors, naive CD4+ cell counts and diversity exceeded those of aged donors.

The chain links TRBV27 to TRBJ2-1; D is possibly TRBD1 (5 bases). Sequenced material: blood. The TCR originated in a woman aged 80 or over in good health. CDR3 loop: CASRTTARYNEQFF. CDR3 nucleotide sequence: TGTGCCAGCAGGACGACAGCAAGATACAATGAGCAGTTCTTC.